This T cell receptor (beta chain) stems from a study of blood T cells in healthy people across ages. Healthy Caucasian individuals from Russia aged about 6 to 95 were enrolled as donors. Samples each had at least 5.5 micrograms of total RNA extracted. On this clonotype itself: Its antigen is undetermined.

Study results and caveats: Comparison with aged donors showed that long-lived donors had more naive CD4+ cells and higher diversity.

Alongside a J-beta primer mix, a sample-barcoded 5' primer served in a second PCR lasting roughly 7 to 12 cycles. TCRdb re-called the 5' RACE reads with MiXCR, one entry per CDR3 protein. The sample contains about 1,400,000 distinct CDR3 sequences, around 59% of which appear only once. The TCR comes from a man younger than 30 in good health. The specimen was blood.

The CDR3, as DNA: TGCGCCAGCAGCCTGTCCGGGACAGGGGCTCCCTCTGGGGCCAACGTCCTGACTTTC. It is translated as CASSLSGTGAPSGANVLTF. The chain employs TRBV5-1 and TRBJ2-6; 10 nucleotides line up with TRBD1. The CDR3 consists of 19 residues. Germline CDR1 is SGHRS and CDR2 is YFSETQ. Trimming removed 4 bases from V and 0 bases from J; junction bases left unmatched: 10. The variable domain in full, with the rest retrieved from reference TRBV5-1 and TRBJ2-6, is KAGVTQTPRYLIKTRGQQVTLSCSPISGHRSVSWYQQTPGQGLQFLFEYFSETQRNKGNFPGRFSGRQFSNSRSEMNVSTLELGDSALYLCASSLSGTGAPSGANVLTFGAGSRLTVL.